This is a list of T cell receptor beta chains from one sample in a study of beta chain features in type 1 diabetes. This table comes from immunoSEQ multiplex PCR, and its TCRdb copy is limited to in-frame clones, with some not included. Among about 710,000 clones, around an eighth were seen once, and the ten largest hold 0.03% to 0.04%. The sample consisted of naive CD4+ T cells from blood. These receptors all come from a man between 18 and 35 years old with type 1 diabetes. Each CDR3 is given with its conserved first and last residue. A D gene is named only where the DNA matches it firmly. Size values are once, few and many counts, or a class for expanded clones, and some rows have none.

TRBJ2-1 | NA | TRBV7-3 | NA | TGTGCCAGCAGCTCCCAACAGGGCTACAGTGAGCAGTTCTTC | CASSSQQGYSEQFF
TRBJ1-4 | TRBD1 | TRBV28 | few | TGTGCCTGTACAGGGGCACGAAATGAAAAACTGTTTTTT | CACTGARNEKLFF
TRBJ1-4 | NA | TRBV28 | NA | TGTGCCAGCAGTTTCCGGTGGCCCTCTGAAAAACTGTTTTTT | CASSFRWPSEKLFF
TRBJ2-7 | NA | TRBV7-6 | NA | TGTGCCAGCAGCTCTCAGGCCGGGACCGGCGCCTACGAGCAGTACTTC | CASSSQAGTGAYEQYF
TRBJ1-2 | NA | TRBV2 | few | TGTGCCAGCAGTCTTACCGGACAGACGAACTATGGCTACACCTTC | CASSLTGQTNYGYTF
TRBJ1-6 | NA | TRBV6-6 | NA | TGTGCCAGCAATACAGGGAATTCACCCCTCCACTTT | CASNTGNSPLHF
TRBJ2-7 | TRBD1 | TRBV25-1 | few | TGTGCCAGCAGTGGGACAGGGGAGAGGGGCACTTGGGAGCAGTACTTC | CASSGTGERGTWEQYF
TRBJ2-5 | NA | TRBV14 | NA | TGTGCCAGCAGCCAAGGGGACGCTTACCAAGAGACCCAGTACTTC | CASSQGDAYQETQYF
TRBJ1-1 | NA | TRBV5-1 | NA | TGCGCCAGCAGCTTGGAAGTGAACACTGAAGCTTTCTTT | CASSLEVNTEAFF
TRBJ1-5 | NA | TRBV6-5 | NA | TGTGCCAGCATAGTCACTTATAGCAATCAGCCCCAGCATTTT | CASIVTYSNQPQHF
TRBJ1-4 | NA | TRBV6-6 | NA | TGTGCCAGCAGTCCGCGGGGAAATGAAAAACTGTTTTTT | CASSPRGNEKLFF
TRBJ1-1 | TRBD1 | TRBV30 | NA | TGTGCCTGGAGTCGAACAGGGGGCACGAACACTGAAGCTTTCTTT | CAWSRTGGTNTEAFF
TRBJ2-1 | NA | TRBV7-2 | NA | TGTGCCAGCAGCTTAGGGCTATGGGAAGATGAGCAGTTCTTC | CASSLGLWEDEQFF
TRBJ2-1 | TRBD2 | TRBV5-1 | NA | TGCGCCAGCAGCTTGGGGCTAGCGGGAAGTAATGAGCAGTTCTTC | CASSLGLAGSNEQFF
TRBJ1-2 | NA | TRBV5-1 | NA | TGCGCCAGCAGCCAGCAAACCAGCTGGGATGGCTACACCTTC | CASSQQTSWDGYTF
TRBJ2-3 | NA | TRBV6-6 | few | TGTGCCAGCAGCCTCCAACCGGATACGCAGTATTTT | CASSLQPDTQYF
TRBJ2-6 | NA | TRBV9 | NA | TGTGCCAGCAGCCTCATCCGGGCTGGGGCCAACGTCCTGACTTTC | CASSLIRAGANVLTF
TRBJ2-2 | TRBD1 | TRBV25-1 | NA | TGTGCCAGCAGTCCGGGACAGTTGCACACCGGGGAGCTGTTTTTT | CASSPGQLHTGELFF
TRBJ2-3 | NA | TRBV9 | NA | TGTGCCAGCAGCGTATTGGGGGGCACAGATACGCAGTATTTT | CASSVLGGTDTQYF
TRBJ2-5 | TRBD2 | TRBV15 | few | TGTGCCACCAGCGAAGCCCGATTAGCGGGAGGCCCGGAGACCCAGTACTTC | CATSEARLAGGPETQYF
TRBJ2-2 | TRBD1 | TRBV6-1 | few | TGTGCCAGCGTCCGGACAGGGGGCGAGGAGCTGTTTTTT | CASVRTGGEELFF
TRBJ2-1 | TRBD2 | TRBV7-3 | few | TGTGCCAGCAGTCCGGGACTAGCGGGGCACAATGAGCAGTTCTTC | CASSPGLAGHNEQFF
TRBJ2-7 | TRBD2 | TRBV18 | few | TGTGCCAGCTCACCTTTCCGGGAGGGCTACGAGCAGTACTTC | CASSPFREGYEQYF
TRBJ2-3 | NA | TRBV7-9 | few | TGTGCCAGCAGCTTCCTCCTCTACGATAGCACAGATACGCAGTATTTT | CASSFLLYDSTDTQYF
TRBJ2-3 | NA | TRBV30 | few | TGTGCCTGGAGTGGAACCGGGACTAGCACAGATACGCAGTATTTT | CAWSGTGTSTDTQYF
TRBJ2-2 | NA | TRBV5-1 | NA | TGCGCCAGCAGCTTTTCAGCAGGGGCCACCGGGGAGCTGTTTTTT | CASSFSAGATGELFF
TRBJ2-1 | NA | TRBV5-1 | few | TGCGCCAGCAGCCCTCCTTGGACGAACAATGAGCAGTTCTTC | CASSPPWTNNEQFF
TRBJ1-1 | NA | TRBV28 | NA | TGTGCCAGCAGTTTAGGGGGTCACCGGAGAGCTTTCTTT | CASSLGGHRRAFF
TRBJ2-2 | TRBD2 | TRBV5-1 | few | TGCGCCAGCAGCTCACTAGCGAAGGAGACCGGGGAGCTGTTTTTT | CASSSLAKETGELFF
TRBJ1-1 | NA | TRBV29-1 | NA | TGCAGCGTTGGGAGGAGTACCCTCAACACTGAAGCTTTCTTT | CSVGRSTLNTEAFF
TRBJ2-5 | NA | TRBV6-6 | few | TGTGCCAGCAGTTACTCGAGGTCCCAAGAGACCCAGTACTTC | CASSYSRSQETQYF
TRBJ2-3 | NA | TRBV11-3 | once | TGTGCCAGCAGCTTAGACATTAAAAACCAGGGACCTGTGCAGTATTTT | CASSLDIKNQGPVQYF
TRBJ1-4 | NA | TRBV19 | NA | TGTGCCAGTAGTATAGTTGCTAATGAAAAACTGTTTTTT | CASSIVANEKLFF
TRBJ2-1 | TRBD2 | TRBV19 | few | TGTGCCAGTAGCAGCGGGGGCCTTGCCTACAATGAGCAGTTCTTC | CASSSGGLAYNEQFF
TRBJ2-5 | NA | TRBV28 | once | TGTGCCAGCAACACCCGGGAGACCCAGTACTTC | CASNTRETQYF
TRBJ2-3 | NA | TRBV29-1 | NA | TGCAGCGCCACCTCCAGGACAGGGGGCGCAAAAATAGCGGGAGGGCCGAGACCAGATACGCAGTATTTT | CSATSRTGGAKIAGGPRPDTQYF
TRBJ2-1 | NA | TRBV5-4 | NA | TGTGCCAGCAGCTCCAACAATGAGCAGTTCTTC | CASSSNNEQFF
TRBJ2-3 | NA | TRBV7-2 | few | TGTGCCAGCAGCTTAGCGGAGCGTACGCAGTATTTT | CASSLAERTQYF
TRBJ2-3 | NA | TRBV6-6 | NA | TGTGCCAGTAAAGGGGGGGGCCTAACAGATACGCAGTATTTT | CASKGGGLTDTQYF